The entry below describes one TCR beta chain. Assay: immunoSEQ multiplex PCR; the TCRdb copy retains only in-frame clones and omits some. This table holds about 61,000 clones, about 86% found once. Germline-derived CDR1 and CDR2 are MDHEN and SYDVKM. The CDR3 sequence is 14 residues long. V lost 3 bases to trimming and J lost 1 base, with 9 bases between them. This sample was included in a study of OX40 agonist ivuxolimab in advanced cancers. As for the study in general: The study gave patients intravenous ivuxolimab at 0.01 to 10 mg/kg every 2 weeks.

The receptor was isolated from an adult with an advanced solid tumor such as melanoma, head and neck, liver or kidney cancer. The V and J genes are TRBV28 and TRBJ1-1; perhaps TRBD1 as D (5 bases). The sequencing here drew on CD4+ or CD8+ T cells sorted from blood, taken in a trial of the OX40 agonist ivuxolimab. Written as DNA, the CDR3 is TGTGCCAGCAGTTTCGCAGGGTCGAACACTGAAGCTTTCTTT. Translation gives CASSFAGSNTEAFF. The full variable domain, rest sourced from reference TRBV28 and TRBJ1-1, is DVKVTQSSRYLVKRTGEKVFLECVQDMDHENMFWYRQDPGLGLRLIYFSYDVKMKEKGDIPEGYSVSREKKERFSLILESASTNQTSMYLCASSFAGSNTEAFFGQGTRLTVV.